A selection of T cell receptor beta chains follows, all from one sample in a study of blood T cell repertoires in COVID-19. Some clones are missing from TCRdb's copy, which holds only in-frame ones; the method was immunoSEQ multiplex PCR. The data hold 40,000 to 50,000 clones, with roughly 91% observed a single time. Material for sequencing was peripheral blood. The receptors derive from a middle-aged man with active COVID-19. Each CDR3 is given with its conserved first and last residue. A D gene is named only where the DNA matches it firmly. Expanded clones get a size class; other rows say once, few or many, or leave the size out.

D: .; J: TRBJ2-7; size: few; V: TRBV4-1; DNA: TGCGCCAGCAGCCAAGCATCCTCGGTCATCTCCTACGAGCAGTACTTC; CDR3: CASSQASSVISYEQYF
D: TRBD1; J: TRBJ2-3; size: .; V: TRBV6-5; DNA: TGTGCCAGCAGTTACTCTCGGGGACAGGGAACAGATACGCAGTATTTT; CDR3: CASSYSRGQGTDTQYF
D: .; J: TRBJ1-5; size: once; V: TRBV19; DNA: TGTGCCAGTAGTATACCTGGAGGGGCCGGGAATCAGCCCCAGCATTTT; CDR3: CASSIPGGAGNQPQHF
D: TRBD2; J: TRBJ2-7; size: .; V: TRBV7-2; DNA: TGTGCCAGCAGCTTACAGCGGGGGGGGGCCGAGCAGTACTTC; CDR3: CASSLQRGGAEQYF
D: TRBD2; J: TRBJ2-5; size: .; V: TRBV7-4; DNA: TGTGCCAGCAGCCTAACAGGGGGACTAGCGGGGGCGAGAGAGACCCAGTACTTC; CDR3: CASSLTGGLAGARETQYF
D: TRBD1; J: TRBJ2-7; size: .; V: TRBV2; DNA: TGTGCCAGCAGAACAGGGTTTACAGGGGGCGAGCAGTACTTC; CDR3: CASRTGFTGGEQYF
D: .; J: TRBJ2-6; size: .; V: TRBV7-8; DNA: TGTGCCAGCACCGGTGACAGGCTTGGGGCCAACGTCCTGACTTTC; CDR3: CASTGDRLGANVLTF
D: .; J: TRBJ2-2; size: .; V: TRBV6-4; DNA: TGTGCCAGCAGTGACCAGGGTCTGGACACCGGGGAGCTGTTTTTT; CDR3: CASSDQGLDTGELFF
D: .; J: TRBJ1-4; size: .; V: TRBV7-9; DNA: TGTGCCAGCAGCTTACGGGAAGAGGATGAAAAACTGTTTTTT; CDR3: CASSLREEDEKLFF
D: .; J: TRBJ1-4; size: .; V: TRBV27; DNA: TGTGCCAGCAGTTTGGGGGGGACTGCTGAAAAACTGTTTTTT; CDR3: CASSLGGTAEKLFF
D: .; J: TRBJ1-2; size: .; V: TRBV5-1; DNA: TGCGCCCGCAGGCCCGGGGGGGGCTATGGCTACACCTTC; CDR3: CARRPGGGYGYTF
D: TRBD1; J: TRBJ1-1; size: .; V: TRBV2; DNA: TGTGCCAGCAGAGCAGGGGGCATAATATCTGAAGCTTTCTTT; CDR3: CASRAGGIISEAFF
D: TRBD2; J: TRBJ2-7; size: .; V: TRBV7-8; DNA: TGTGCCAGCAGCTTAGGTGTTCGCGGGAGGGCCGCCTACGAGCAGTACTTC; CDR3: CASSLGVRGRAAYEQYF
D: .; J: TRBJ1-2; size: .; V: TRBV7-2; DNA: TGTGCCAGCAGCCCGGCCCCCCAGGGCTATGGCTACACCTTC; CDR3: CASSPAPQGYGYTF
D: TRBD2; J: TRBJ2-1; size: .; V: TRBV19; DNA: TGTGCCAGTAGTAGCCAAGCGGGGGGGCCACGGAATGAGCAGTTCTTC; CDR3: CASSSQAGGPRNEQFF
D: TRBD2; J: TRBJ2-1; size: .; V: TRBV6-2/TRBV6-3; DNA: TGTGCCGGCAGTTACTCCCCTCCTAGCGGGGGGCTTTACAATGAGCAGTTCTTC; CDR3: CAGSYSPPSGGLYNEQFF
D: TRBD1; J: TRBJ1-4; size: few; V: TRBV5-5; DNA: TGTGCCACCCAGGGGGCCTGGGCCCCTAATGAAAAACTGTTTTTT; CDR3: CATQGAWAPNEKLFF
D: TRBD1; J: TRBJ1-3; size: .; V: TRBV18; DNA: TGTGCCAGCTCACCCGAAGGGACAGGGTCCCCGGGAAACACCATATATTTT; CDR3: CASSPEGTGSPGNTIYF
D: .; J: TRBJ1-5; size: .; V: TRBV5-1; DNA: TGCGCCAGCAGCTTGGCGGCAGGGGATCAGCCCCAGCATTTT; CDR3: CASSLAAGDQPQHF
D: .; J: TRBJ1-6; size: .; V: TRBV6-1; DNA: TGTGCCAGCAGTGACACGGGCCAGGGATCACCCCTCCACTTT; CDR3: CASSDTGQGSPLHF
D: .; J: TRBJ1-2; size: .; V: TRBV24-1; DNA: TGTGCCACCAGCCAACGGACTCCCTATGGCTACACCTTC; CDR3: CATSQRTPYGYTF
D: .; J: TRBJ2-2; size: once; V: TRBV7-9; DNA: TGTGCCAGCAGCTATTACAGGGGACTAGTCGTCCCCGGGGAGCTGTTTTTT; CDR3: CASSYYRGLVVPGELFF
D: TRBD2; J: TRBJ2-3; size: .; V: TRBV24-1; DNA: TGTGCCACCAGTGCCCTGAGCGGGAGTGGTTCAGATACGCAGTATTTT; CDR3: CATSALSGSGSDTQYF
D: TRBD2; J: TRBJ2-3; size: .; V: TRBV29-1; DNA: TGCAGCGTCCGAGCGGGGGAGGCCACGCAGTATTTT; CDR3: CSVRAGEATQYF
D: TRBD2; J: TRBJ2-3; size: .; V: TRBV4-2; DNA: TGTGCCAGCAGCCAGAACGAACTAGCGGGGGGGCCTGGTCAATTCATAGATACGCAGTATTTT; CDR3: CASSQNELAGGPGQFIDTQYF
D: .; J: TRBJ1-6; size: .; V: TRBV19; DNA: TGTGCCAGTAGCGGACTAAATTCACCCCTCCACTTT; CDR3: CASSGLNSPLHF
D: TRBD2; J: TRBJ2-1; size: .; V: TRBV23-1; DNA: TGCGCCAGAAAGACTAGCGAGAGGGAAAGCTCCTACAATGAGCAGTTCTTC; CDR3: CARKTSERESSYNEQFF
D: TRBD2; J: TRBJ2-3; size: .; V: TRBV5-4; DNA: TGTGCCAGCGGGGAGGTGGGGCTAGCGGGGGGATTCGATACGCAGTATTTT; CDR3: CASGEVGLAGGFDTQYF
D: .; J: TRBJ2-5; size: once; V: TRBV5-6; DNA: TGTGCCAGCAGCGAGCCCGGGACACGTGGAGAGACCCAGTACTTC; CDR3: CASSEPGTRGETQYF
D: .; J: TRBJ2-1; size: .; V: TRBV6-1; DNA: TGTGCCAGCAGTGAAGAGTTCGGAGAGAGTGAGCAGTTCTTC; CDR3: CASSEEFGESEQFF
D: TRBD2; J: TRBJ2-3; size: .; V: TRBV4-2; DNA: TGTGCCAGCAGCCAAAGAGCGGGGGTGGGAGATACGCAGTATTTT; CDR3: CASSQRAGVGDTQYF
D: .; J: TRBJ1-4; size: .; V: TRBV18; DNA: TGTGCCAGCTCACCCTCCAGGGTTAATGAAAAACTGTTTTTT; CDR3: CASSPSRVNEKLFF